This TCR beta chain came from a study of molecular identifiers for immune sequencing clone quantification. Library preparation followed earlier protocols using designated TCR primers. Via MiXCR, TCRdb re-called the PCR reads, giving one row per CDR3 protein. The table has approximately 550,000 distinct CDR3 sequences, about 21% seen once. General study findings and limits: Shared barcodes on identical TCR molecules could underestimate the sizes of highly expanded clones.

Naive CD8 libraries used roughly 18,000 to 1,000,000 sorted cells and 10%, 30% or 50% RNA. Germline V CDR1 and CDR2: MNHEY, SVGAGI. The CDR3 extends over 11 amino acids. V was trimmed by 11 bases and J by 2 bases, leaving 8 bases between them. The table lists this clonotype with many counts. Its antigen is currently unknown. This receptor was taken from a human donor in good health. Some libraries in this study had Jurkat cell RNA spiked in. J is TRBJ2-3 and V is TRBV6-5; a weak D match, TRBD1 (6 bases). The sequencing input was naive CD8+ T cells from blood, with Jurkat cell RNA spiked in. The subset here: FACS-sorted CD8+CD4-CCR7+CD45RA+ naive T cells. CDR3 residues: CASGDTDTQYF. In nucleotides, the CDR3 is TGTGCCTCAGGGGACACAGATACGCAGTATTTT.